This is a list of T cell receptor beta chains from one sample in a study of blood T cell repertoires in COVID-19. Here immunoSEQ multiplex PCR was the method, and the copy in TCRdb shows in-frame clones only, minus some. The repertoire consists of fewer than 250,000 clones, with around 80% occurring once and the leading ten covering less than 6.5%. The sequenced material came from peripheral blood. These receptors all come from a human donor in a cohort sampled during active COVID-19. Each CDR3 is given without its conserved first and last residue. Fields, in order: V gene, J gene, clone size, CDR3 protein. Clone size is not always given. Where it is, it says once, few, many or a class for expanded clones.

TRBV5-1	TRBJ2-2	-	ASRVEPNTGELF
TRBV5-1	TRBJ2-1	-	ASSLRGQGRLSRNEQF
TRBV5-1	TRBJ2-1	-	ASSFLAGGYNNEQF
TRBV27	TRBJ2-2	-	ASSFSRGPTGELF
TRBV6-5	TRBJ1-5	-	ASSYEAGGGQPQH
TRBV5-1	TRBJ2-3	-	ASSLTGSSDTQY
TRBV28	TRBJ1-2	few	ASQSNYGYT
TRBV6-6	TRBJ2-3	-	ASSPLGGASTDTQY
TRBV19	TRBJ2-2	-	ASSQAAHTGELF
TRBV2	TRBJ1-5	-	ASSEGTGVGPQH
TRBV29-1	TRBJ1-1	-	SVGQGALGNTEAF
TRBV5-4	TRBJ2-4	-	ASSGGSSKNIQY
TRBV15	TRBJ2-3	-	AITSGDRTDTQY
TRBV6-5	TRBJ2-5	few	ASSSPSSGSGETQY
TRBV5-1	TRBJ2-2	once	ASSWGLASLGELF
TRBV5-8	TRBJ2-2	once	ASSLVRTSRGTGELF
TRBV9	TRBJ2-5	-	ASSVDSGGGGETQY
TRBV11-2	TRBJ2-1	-	ASSWRTGGKEQF
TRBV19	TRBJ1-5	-	ASSISGQQGIENQPQH
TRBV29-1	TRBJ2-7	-	SVGPGQGSYEQY
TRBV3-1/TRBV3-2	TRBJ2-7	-	ASSQQRDYFSYEQY
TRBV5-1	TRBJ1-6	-	ASSVTGGNSPLH
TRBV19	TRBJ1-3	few	ASSRAGPSSITIY
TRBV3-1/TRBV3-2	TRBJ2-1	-	ASSQASGRRQF
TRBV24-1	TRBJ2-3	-	ATSVPDRDRDTQY
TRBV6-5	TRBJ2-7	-	ASSSQRGFGEQY
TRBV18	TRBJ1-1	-	ASSSEQGNTEAF
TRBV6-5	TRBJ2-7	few	ASSRSSEYEQY
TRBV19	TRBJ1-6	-	ASSIISADVYNSPLH
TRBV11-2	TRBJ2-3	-	ASSLFPAGEADTQY
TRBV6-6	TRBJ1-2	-	ASSPPGQTNSNYGYT
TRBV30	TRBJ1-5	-	AWSGQDNQPQH
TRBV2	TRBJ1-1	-	ASSEFSEAF
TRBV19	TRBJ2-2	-	ASRLAKANTGELF